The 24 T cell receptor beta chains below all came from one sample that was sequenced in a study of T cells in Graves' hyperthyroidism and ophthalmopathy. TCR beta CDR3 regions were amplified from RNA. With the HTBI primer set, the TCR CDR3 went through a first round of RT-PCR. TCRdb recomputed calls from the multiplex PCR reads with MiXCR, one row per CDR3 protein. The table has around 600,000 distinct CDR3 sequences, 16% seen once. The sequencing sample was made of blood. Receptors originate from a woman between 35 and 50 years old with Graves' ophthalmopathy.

The CDR3: CSADRGRIDEQFF. CDR3 nucleotide sequence: TGCAGCGCCGACAGGGGAAGGATCGATGAGCAGTTCTTC. V usage is TRBV29-1 and J usage is TRBJ2-1; TRBD1 aligns across 8 bases. The germline gives CDR1 SQVTM, CDR2 ANQGSEA. V shed 7 bases, J shed 8 bases, and the junction held 10 bases outside the gene matches. This CDR3 comprises 13 residues.

The DNA for the CDR3 is TGTGCCACAAAAAGGACAGCAAATAGCAATCAGCCCCAGCATTTT. Amino acids: CATKRTANSNQPQHF. This chain uses TRBV19 with TRBJ1-5; possibly TRBD1 for D (6 bases). V gave up 10 bases and J gave up 0 bases, with 16 bases separating them. CDR1 LNHDA and CDR2 SQIVND come from the germline V gene (reference sequence). The CDR3 is made up of 15 amino acids.

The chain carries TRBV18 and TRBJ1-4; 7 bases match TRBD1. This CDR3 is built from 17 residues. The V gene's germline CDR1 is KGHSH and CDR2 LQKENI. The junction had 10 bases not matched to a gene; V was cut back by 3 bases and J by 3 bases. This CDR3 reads CASSPSGRDRANEKLFF. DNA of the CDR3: TGTGCCAGCTCACCCTCCGGCCGGGACAGAGCTAATGAAAAACTGTTTTTT. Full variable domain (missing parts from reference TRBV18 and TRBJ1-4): NAGVMQNPRHLVRRRGQEARLRCSPMKGHSHVYWYRQLPEEGLKFMVYLQKENIIDESGMPKERFSAEFPKEGPSILRIQQVVRGDSAAYFCASSPSGRDRANEKLFFGSGTQLSVL.

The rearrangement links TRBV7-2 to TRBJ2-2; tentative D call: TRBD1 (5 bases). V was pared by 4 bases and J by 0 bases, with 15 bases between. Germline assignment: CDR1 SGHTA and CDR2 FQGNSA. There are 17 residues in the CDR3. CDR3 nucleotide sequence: TGTGCCAGCAGCTCCCAGTACAAAGGGGCGAACACCGGGGAGCTGTTTTTT. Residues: CASSSQYKGANTGELFF.

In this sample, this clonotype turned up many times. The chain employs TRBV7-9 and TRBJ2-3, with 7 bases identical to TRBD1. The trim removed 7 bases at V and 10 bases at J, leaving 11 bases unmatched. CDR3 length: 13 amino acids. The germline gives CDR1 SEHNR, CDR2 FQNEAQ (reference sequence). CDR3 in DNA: TGTGCCAGCAACACTAACAGGGGAGTCGCGCAGTATTTT. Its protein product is CASNTNRGVAQYF.

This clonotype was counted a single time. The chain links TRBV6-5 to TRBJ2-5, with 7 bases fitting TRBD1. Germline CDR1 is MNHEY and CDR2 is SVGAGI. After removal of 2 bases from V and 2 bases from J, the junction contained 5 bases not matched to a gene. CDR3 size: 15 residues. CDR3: CASSYGDSPQETQYF. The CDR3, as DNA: TGTGCCAGCAGTTACGGGGACAGCCCTCAAGAGACCCAGTACTTC.

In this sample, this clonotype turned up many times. CDR3 sequence: CASRAIFTENSPLHF. DNA for the CDR3: TGTGCCAGCCGCGCAATTTTTACGGAGAATTCACCCCTCCACTTT. The chain has TRBV2 and TRBJ1-6; D is uncertain. This CDR3 region has 15 residues. V was shortened by 8 bases and J by 7 bases, with 18 bases between the two germline ends. Germline V gene lookup returns CDR1 SNHLY and CDR2 FYNNEI.

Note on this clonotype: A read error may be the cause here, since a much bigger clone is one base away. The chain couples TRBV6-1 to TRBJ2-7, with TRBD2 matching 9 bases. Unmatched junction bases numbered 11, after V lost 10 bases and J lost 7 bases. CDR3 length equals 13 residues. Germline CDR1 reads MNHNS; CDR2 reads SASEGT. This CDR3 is CATRLAANNEQYF. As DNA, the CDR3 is TGTGCCACCAGACTAGCGGCCAACAATGAGCAGTACTTC.

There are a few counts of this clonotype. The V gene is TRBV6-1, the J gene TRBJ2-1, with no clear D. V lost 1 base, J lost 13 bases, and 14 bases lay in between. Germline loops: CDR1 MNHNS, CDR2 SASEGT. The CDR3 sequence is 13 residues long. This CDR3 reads CASSEDVHRGQFF. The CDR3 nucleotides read TGTGCCAGCAGTGAAGATGTCCATCGCGGACAGTTCTTC.

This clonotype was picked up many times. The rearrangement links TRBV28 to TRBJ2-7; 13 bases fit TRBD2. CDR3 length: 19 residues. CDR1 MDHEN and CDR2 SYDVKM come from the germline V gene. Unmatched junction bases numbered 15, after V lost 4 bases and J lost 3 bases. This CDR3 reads CASSSQGTSGVGGFYEQYF. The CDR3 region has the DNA TGTGCCAGCAGTTCCCAGGGGACTAGCGGGGTAGGCGGCTTCTACGAGCAGTACTTC.

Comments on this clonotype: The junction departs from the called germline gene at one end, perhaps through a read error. Here the CDR3 reads CASSPRGRESYEQYF. Here the CDR3 DNA reads TGTGCCAGCAGCCCCCGAGGGAGAGAGTCCTACGAGCAGTACTTC. The chain recombines TRBV5-1 with TRBJ2-7; D perhaps matches TRBD2 (5 bases). Germline V gives CDR1 SGHRS, CDR2 YFSETQ. This CDR3 comprises 15 residues.

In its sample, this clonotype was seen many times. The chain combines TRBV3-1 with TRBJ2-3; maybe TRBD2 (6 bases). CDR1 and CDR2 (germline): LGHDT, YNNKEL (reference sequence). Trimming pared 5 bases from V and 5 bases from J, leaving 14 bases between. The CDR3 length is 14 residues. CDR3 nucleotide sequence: TGTGCCAGCAGCACGCGTGTCGGGGGAGATACGCAGTATTTT. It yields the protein CASSTRVGGDTQYF.

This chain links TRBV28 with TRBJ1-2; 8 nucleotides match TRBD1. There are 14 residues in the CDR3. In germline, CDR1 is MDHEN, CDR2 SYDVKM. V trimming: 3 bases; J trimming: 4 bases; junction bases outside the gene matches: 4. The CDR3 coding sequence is TGTGCCAGCAGTTTCGACAGGGGATTCTATGGCTACACCTTC. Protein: CASSFDRGFYGYTF.

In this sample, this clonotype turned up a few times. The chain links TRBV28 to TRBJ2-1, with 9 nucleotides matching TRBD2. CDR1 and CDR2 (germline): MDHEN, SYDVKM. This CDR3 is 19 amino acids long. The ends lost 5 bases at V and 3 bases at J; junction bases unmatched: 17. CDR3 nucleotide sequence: TGTGCCAGCAGTCCCCCTTCCTGGCGGGGGGGCCTTATCTACAATGAGCAGTTCTTC. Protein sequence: CASSPPSWRGGLIYNEQFF.

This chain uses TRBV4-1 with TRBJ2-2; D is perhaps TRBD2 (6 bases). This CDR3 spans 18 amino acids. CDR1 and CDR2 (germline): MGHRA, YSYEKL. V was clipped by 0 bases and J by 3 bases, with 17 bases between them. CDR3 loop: CASSQDLGLRWDTGELFF. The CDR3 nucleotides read TGCGCCAGCAGCCAAGATCTGGGACTCCGTTGGGACACCGGGGAGCTGTTTTTT.

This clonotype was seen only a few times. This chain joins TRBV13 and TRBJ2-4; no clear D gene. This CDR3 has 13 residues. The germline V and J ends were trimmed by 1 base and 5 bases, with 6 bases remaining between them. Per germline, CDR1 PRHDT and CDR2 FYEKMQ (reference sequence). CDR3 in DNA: TGTGCCAGCAGCTTAGTTTCGGAAAACATTCAGTACTTC. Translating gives CASSLVSENIQYF.

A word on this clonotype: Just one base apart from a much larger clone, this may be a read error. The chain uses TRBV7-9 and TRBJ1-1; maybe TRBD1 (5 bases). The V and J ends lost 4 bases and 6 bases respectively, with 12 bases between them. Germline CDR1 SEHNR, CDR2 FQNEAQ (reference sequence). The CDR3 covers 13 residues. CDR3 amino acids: CASSSHRYAEAFF. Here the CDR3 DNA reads TGTGCCAGCAGCTCCCACAGGTACGCTGAAGCTTTCTTT. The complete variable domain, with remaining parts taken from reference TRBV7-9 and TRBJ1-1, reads DTGVSQNPRHKITKRGQNVTFRCDPISEHNRLYWYRQTLGQGPEFLTYFQNEAQLEKSRLLSDRFSAERPKGSFSTLEIQRTEQGDSAMYLCASSSHRYAEAFFGQGTRLTVV.

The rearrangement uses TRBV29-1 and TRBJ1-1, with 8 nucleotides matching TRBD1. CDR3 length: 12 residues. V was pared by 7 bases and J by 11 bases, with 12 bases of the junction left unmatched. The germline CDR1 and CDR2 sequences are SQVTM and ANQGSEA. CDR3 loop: CSADSPQGAAFF. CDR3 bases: TGCAGCGCCGACAGTCCCCAGGGGGCGGCTTTCTTT.

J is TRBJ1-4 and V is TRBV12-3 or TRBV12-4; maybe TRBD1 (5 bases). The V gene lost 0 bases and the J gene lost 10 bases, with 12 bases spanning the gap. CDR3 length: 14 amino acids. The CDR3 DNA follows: TGTGCCAGCAGTTTAGCGACGGGGGTTGGAAAACTGTTTTTT. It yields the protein CASSLATGVGKLFF.

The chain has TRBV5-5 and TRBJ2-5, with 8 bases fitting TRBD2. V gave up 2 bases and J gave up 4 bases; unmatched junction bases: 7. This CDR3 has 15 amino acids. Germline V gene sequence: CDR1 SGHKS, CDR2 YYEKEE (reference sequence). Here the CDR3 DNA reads TGTGCCAGCAGCTTAGGCGGGGGGACGCCAGAGACCCAGTACTTC. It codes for CASSLGGGTPETQYF.

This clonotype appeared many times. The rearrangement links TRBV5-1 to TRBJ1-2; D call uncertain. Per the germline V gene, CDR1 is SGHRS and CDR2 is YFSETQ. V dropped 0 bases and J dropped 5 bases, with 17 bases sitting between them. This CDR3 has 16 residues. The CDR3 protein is CASSLEGPSSFYGYTF. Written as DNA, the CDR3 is TGCGCCAGCAGCTTGGAAGGACCTTCTTCCTTTTATGGCTACACCTTC.

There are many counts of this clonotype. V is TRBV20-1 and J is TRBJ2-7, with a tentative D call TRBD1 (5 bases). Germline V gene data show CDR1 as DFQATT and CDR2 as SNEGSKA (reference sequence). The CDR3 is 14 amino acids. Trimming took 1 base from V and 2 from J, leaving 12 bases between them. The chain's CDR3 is CSARGGQWPYEQYF. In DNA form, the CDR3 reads TGCAGTGCTAGAGGGGGCCAATGGCCCTACGAGCAGTACTTC.

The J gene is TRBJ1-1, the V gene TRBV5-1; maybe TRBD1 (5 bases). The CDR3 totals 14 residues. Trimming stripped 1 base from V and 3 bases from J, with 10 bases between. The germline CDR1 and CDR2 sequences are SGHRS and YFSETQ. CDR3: CASSLRSGYTEAFF. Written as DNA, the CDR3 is TGCGCCAGCAGCTTGCGATCAGGGTACACTGAAGCTTTCTTT.

This chain's CDR3 is CTSSLVRAGDTEAFF. CDR3 coding DNA: TGTACCAGCAGCTTAGTAAGGGCCGGAGACACTGAAGCTTTCTTT. The gene calls are TRBV7-2 and TRBJ1-1; the D is unclear. CDR1 is SGHTA, CDR2 FQGNSA, per germline. The CDR3 is 15 residues long. The V end was cut by 1 base, the J end by 3 bases, with 12 bases between.